This TCR beta chain was retrieved from a study of patients and donors after allogeneic stem cell transplantation (dated by TCRdb to between 2020 and 2021). V is clipped by 2 bases and J by 6 bases, and the sequence between their germline boundaries is 16 bases long. From a lookup of the germline V gene (reference sequence), CDR1 and CDR2 are MNHNY and SVGAGI. From the cysteine through the phenylalanine, the CDR3 covers 15 amino acids. CDR3 DNA only is kept here, 45 bases in frame from base 1. Receptor libraries were prepared by RT-PCR. These reads were obtained on a NextSeq 550. The public reads were reanalyzed by TCRdb: fastp trimming at Q25, MiXCR alignment, in-frame beta chains only. CDR3 protein duplicates are merged, each entry listing the most common genes and DNA. The sample yields around 160,000 distinct CDR3 sequences; 25% to 35% were counted once. Of the sample, around 3% falls within the top ten clones.

With respect to this clonotype: The antigen this receptor binds is unknown. No qualities accompany the bases; no much larger clone lies one base away.

Recombination linked TRBV6-6 to TRBJ1-2; a tentative D match to TRBD1 spans 6 bases. Sequencing was performed on blood, either unsorted or a sorted T cell fraction (not recorded which). The clonotype was recovered from a human donor who was either an allogeneic HSCT recipient or a stem cell or donor lymphocyte infusion donor (not recorded which). It is not recorded whose cells these are; they may come from a transplant donor. Here is the DNA: TGTGCCAGCAGTTACAAAGAGGGACAAAGGGATGGCTACACCTTC. This sequence encodes CASSYKEGQRDGYTF.